These 18 T cell receptor beta chains were sequenced from one sample in a study of T cell responses to AZD1222 COVID-19 vaccine. The repertoire was sequenced with immunoSEQ multiplex PCR; TCRdb's copy has only in-frame clones and lacks some. The data hold under 70,000 clones, with 79% observed a single time. Material: peripheral blood, obtained on day 0 of MenACWY control vaccination. The receptors come from an adult in good health.

In its sample, this clone was seen once. The chain has TRBV7-3 and TRBJ2-1, with D hard to call. The germline V and J ends were trimmed by 5 bases and 4 bases, with 18 bases remaining between them. Looked up from germline, CDR1 is SGHTA and CDR2 is FQGTGA. CDR3 length: 16 residues. The CDR3 sequence is CASSPTKSLSYNEQFF. CDR3 bases: TGTGCCAGCAGCCCCACGAAATCCCTTTCATACAATGAGCAGTTCTTC.

The chain combines TRBV6-5 with TRBJ1-2; perhaps TRBD1 as D (6 bases). The CDR3 runs 13 residues. Per the germline V gene, CDR1 is MNHEY and CDR2 is SVGAGI. Trimming removed 10 bases at V and 7 bases at J, with 19 bases between. The CDR3 sequence: CATSSRGGRGYTF. The CDR3, as DNA: TGTGCCACTTCTTCGAGGGGGGGTCGTGGCTACACCTTC.

This clone was recorded only once. This chain joins TRBV6-5 and TRBJ2-2, with 7 bases matching TRBD1. The V gene end was trimmed by 9 bases and the J gene end by 4 bases; junction bases not matched to a gene: 8. This CDR3 comprises 14 residues. Germline CDR1 is MNHEY and CDR2 is SVGAGI. CDR3 in DNA: TGTGCCAGTTTACAGGGGTCAACCACCGGGGAGCTGTTTTTT. It specifies CASLQGSTTGELFF.

This clone was seen more than once but under ten times. V and J are TRBV5-1 and TRBJ1-1; a possible D gene is TRBD1 (5 bases). Deletions cut 1 base from V and 4 bases from J, with 8 bases between. This CDR3 is built from 13 residues. The V gene's germline CDR1 is SGHRS and CDR2 YFSETQ. The CDR3 reads CASSLTQGTEAFF. The CDR3 nucleotides read TGCGCCAGCAGCTTGACCCAGGGCACTGAAGCTTTCTTT. The entire variable domain, with the rest obtained from reference TRBV5-1 and TRBJ1-1, is as follows: KAGVTQTPRYLIKTRGQQVTLSCSPISGHRSVSWYQQTPGQGLQFLFEYFSETQRNKGNFPGRFSGRQFSNSRSEMNVSTLELGDSALYLCASSLTQGTEAFFGQGTRLTVV.

The chain employs TRBV11-3 and TRBJ2-2, with a possible D match to TRBD1 (5 bases). In germline, CDR1 is SGHNT, CDR2 YENEEA. Trimming took 0 bases from V and 7 from J, leaving 9 bases between them. The CDR3 loop spans 14 amino acids. The CDR3 DNA reads TGTGCCAGCAGCTTAGAAGGGGCCGGCGGGGAGCTGTTTTTT. This translates into CASSLEGAGGELFF. Based on the CDR3 plus reference TRBV11-3 and TRBJ2-2, the full variable domain is EAGVVQSPRYKIIEKKQPVAFWCNPISGHNTLYWYLQNLGQGPELLIRYENEEAVDDSQLPKDRFSAERLKGVDSTLKIQPAELGDSAVYLCASSLEGAGGELFFGEGSRLTVL.

Concerning this clone itself: Other DNA sequences in this sample translate to the same CDR3. The CDR3 DNA is TGTGCCAGCAGCCTCCAGGTGAACACTGAAGCTTTCTTT. Its translation is CASSLQVNTEAFF. The chain has TRBV12-3 or TRBV12-4 and TRBJ1-1, with unresolved D. This CDR3 is 13 amino acids long. V gave up 6 bases and J gave up 0 bases, with 8 bases separating them.

There are a few counts of this clone. The chain carries TRBV9 and TRBJ1-3, with D perhaps TRBD1 (6 bases). V was cut by 7 bases and J by 3 bases, with 20 bases left in between. The CDR3 contains 16 residues. The germline V gene has CDR1 SGDLS and CDR2 YYNGEE. The CDR3 bases are TGTGCCAGCTCTCCGGGACAAGAAGGCGGTGGAAACACCATATATTTT. Encoded protein: CASSPGQEGGGNTIYF.

V and J are TRBV15 and TRBJ2-2; no clear D gene. The V gene's germline CDR1 is LNHNV and CDR2 YYDKDF (reference sequence). Trimming removed 6 bases from V and 3 bases from J, with 8 bases in between. This CDR3 region has 13 residues. CDR3 region: CATRADYTGELFF. The CDR3 DNA reads TGTGCCACCAGGGCAGATTACACCGGGGAGCTGTTTTTT.

The genes are TRBV7-2 and TRBJ1-6; TRBD1 aligns across 9 bases. The CDR3 spans 14 residues. V trimming: 5 bases; J trimming: 16 bases; junction bases outside the gene matches: 12. Looked up from germline, CDR1 is SGHTA and CDR2 is FQGNSA. The DNA for the CDR3 is TGTGCCAGCAGCCAAAACAGGGGGCCCTTCACTCTCCACTTT. Encoded protein: CASSQNRGPFTLHF.

V and J are TRBV21-1 and TRBJ2-2. TRBV21-1 is a known pseudogene. This CDR3 comprises 16 residues. The CDR3 protein is CASSKARRALGGELFF. CDR3 in DNA: TGTGCCAGCAGCAAAGCGCGTAGGGCTTTGGGCGGGGAGCTGTTTTTT.

This chain uses TRBV2 with TRBJ2-7; possibly TRBD1 for D (6 bases). This CDR3 contains 13 residues. Germline V gives CDR1 SNHLY, CDR2 FYNNEI. The V end was cut by 3 bases, the J end by 6 bases, with 12 bases between. The CDR3 DNA follows: TGTGCCAGCAGTGACAGGGGATCCAGCGAGCAGTACTTC. Protein: CASSDRGSSEQYF.

The chain is built from TRBV6-1 and TRBJ1-5; tentative D call: TRBD1 (6 bases). Looked up from germline, CDR1 is MNHNS and CDR2 is SASEGT. The length of the CDR3 is 15 residues. V lost 2 bases and J 6 bases, leaving 14 bases between the germline ends. CDR3 sequence (DNA): TGTGCCAGCAGTGAATTATGGGGGCGCGGTCAGCCCCAGCATTTT. Amino acid sequence: CASSELWGRGQPQHF.

By proportion, this clone is large. The J gene is TRBJ1-5, the V gene TRBV2; D is perhaps TRBD1 (5 bases). The germline V and J ends were trimmed by 6 bases and 4 bases, with 13 bases remaining between them. The germline V gene encodes CDR1 SNHLY and CDR2 FYNNEI. The CDR3 is 14 residues long. The CDR3 DNA reads as TGTGCCAGCAGCGGGGACTTGGGGAATCAGCCCCAGCATTTT. This translates into CASSGDLGNQPQHF.

The rearrangement links TRBV7-2 to TRBJ1-6, with 9 bases that match TRBD1. This CDR3 is 16 amino acids long. The germline CDR1 and CDR2 sequences are SGHTA and FQGNSA. The junction had 7 bases not matched to a gene; V was cut back by 3 bases and J by 7 bases. CDR3 nucleotide sequence: TGTGCCAGCAGCTTTACTTCGGACAGGGGAAATTCACCCCTCCACTTT. Amino acid sequence: CASSFTSDRGNSPLHF. The full variable domain, with the rest looked up from reference TRBV7-2 and TRBJ1-6, is GAGVSQSPSNKVTEKGKDVELRCDPISGHTALYWYRQSLGQGLEFLIYFQGNSAPDKSGLPSDRFSAERTGGSVSTLTIQRTQQEDSAVYLCASSFTSDRGNSPLHFGNGTRLTVT.

This clone has more than one count but fewer than ten. This chain connects TRBV19 to TRBJ1-3; D gene unclear. Trimming shortened V by 5 bases and J by 2 bases, and 22 bases separated the two germline ends. The germline CDR1 and CDR2 sequences are LNHDA and SQIVND (reference sequence). There are 18 residues in the CDR3. The CDR3 DNA reads TGTGCCAGTAGTGCCTCACTTCGAGGCAGAAGCCCTGGAAACACCATATATTTT. Protein product: CASSASLRGRSPGNTIYF.

This clone was counted ten times or more. The chain uses TRBV5-4 and TRBJ1-2, with D maybe TRBD1 (6 bases). Trimming cost V 1 base and J 3 bases, with 10 bases left between them. CDR3 length: 14 amino acids. Germline V lookup: CDR1 SGHNT, CDR2 YYREEE (reference sequence). CDR3 sequence reads: CASSLTGSYYGYTF. The DNA for the CDR3 is TGTGCCAGCAGCTTGACAGGGAGTTACTATGGCTACACCTTC.

The chain carries TRBV5-6 and TRBJ1-1; 7 nucleotides line up with TRBD1. From germline, CDR1 is SGHDT and CDR2 YYEEEE. Losses at the gene ends were 3 bases for V and 1 base for J; bases not matched to a gene: 3. CDR3 size: 14 residues. The CDR3 region has the DNA TGTGCCAGCAGCTGGCCAGGGGGGAACACTGAAGCTTTCTTT. This sequence encodes CASSWPGGNTEAFF.

V gene TRBV7-3 combines with J gene TRBJ2-1; D remains ambiguous. In germline, CDR1 is SGHTA, CDR2 FQGTGA. This CDR3 comprises 13 residues. Trimming removed 0 bases from V and 3 bases from J, with 3 bases in between. The chain's CDR3 is CASSLTRYNEQFF. CDR3 sequence (DNA): TGTGCCAGCAGCTTAACTCGCTACAATGAGCAGTTCTTC.